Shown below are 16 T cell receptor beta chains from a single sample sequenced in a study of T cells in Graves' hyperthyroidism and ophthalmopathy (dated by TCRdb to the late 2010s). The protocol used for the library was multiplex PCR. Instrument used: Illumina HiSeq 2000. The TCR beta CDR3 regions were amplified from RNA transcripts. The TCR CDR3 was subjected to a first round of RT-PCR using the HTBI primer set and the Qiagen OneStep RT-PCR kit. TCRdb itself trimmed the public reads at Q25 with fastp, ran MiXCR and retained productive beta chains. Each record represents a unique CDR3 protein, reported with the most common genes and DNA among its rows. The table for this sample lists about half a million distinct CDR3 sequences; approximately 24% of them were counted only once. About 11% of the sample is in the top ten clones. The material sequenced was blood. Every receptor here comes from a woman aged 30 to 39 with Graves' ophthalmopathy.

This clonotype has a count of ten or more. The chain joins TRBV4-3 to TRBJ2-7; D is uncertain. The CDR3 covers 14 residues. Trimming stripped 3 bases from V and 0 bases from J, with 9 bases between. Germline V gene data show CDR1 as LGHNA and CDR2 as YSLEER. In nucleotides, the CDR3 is TGCGCCAGCAGCCAGGAAAGGAGCTCCTACGAGCAGTACTTC. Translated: CASSQERSSYEQYF.

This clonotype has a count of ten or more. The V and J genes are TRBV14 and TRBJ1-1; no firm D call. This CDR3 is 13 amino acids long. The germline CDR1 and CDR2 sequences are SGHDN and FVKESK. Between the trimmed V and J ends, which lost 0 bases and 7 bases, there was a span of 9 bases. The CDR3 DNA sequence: TGTGCCAGCAGCCAAGATCGGTTAAATGAAGCTTTCTTT. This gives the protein CASSQDRLNEAFF.

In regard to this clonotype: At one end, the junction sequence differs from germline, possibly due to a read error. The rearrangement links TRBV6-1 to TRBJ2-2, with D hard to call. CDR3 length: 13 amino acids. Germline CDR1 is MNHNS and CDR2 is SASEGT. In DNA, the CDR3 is TGTGCCAGCCGTGAATCGAACACCGGGGAGCTGTTTTTT. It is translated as CASRESNTGELFF.

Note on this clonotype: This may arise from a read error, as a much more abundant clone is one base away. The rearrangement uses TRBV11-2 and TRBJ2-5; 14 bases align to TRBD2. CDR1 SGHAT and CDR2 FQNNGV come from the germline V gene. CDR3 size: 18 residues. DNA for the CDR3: TGTGCCAGCAGCCTCACAATAGGACTAGCGGGGGGCCAAGAGACCAAGTACTTC. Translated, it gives CASSLTIGLAGGQETKYF.

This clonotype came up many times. The CDR3: CSARASGQYNSPLHF. The CDR3 region has the DNA TGCAGTGCTAGGGCAAGCGGACAGTATAATTCACCCCTCCACTTT. The chain uses TRBV20-1 and TRBJ1-6; D is perhaps TRBD1 (6 bases). The ends were cut back, 3 bases at V and 4 bases at J, with 13 bases in the middle. CDR3 length equals 15 residues. Germline V gene lookup returns CDR1 DFQATT and CDR2 SNEGSKA (reference sequence).

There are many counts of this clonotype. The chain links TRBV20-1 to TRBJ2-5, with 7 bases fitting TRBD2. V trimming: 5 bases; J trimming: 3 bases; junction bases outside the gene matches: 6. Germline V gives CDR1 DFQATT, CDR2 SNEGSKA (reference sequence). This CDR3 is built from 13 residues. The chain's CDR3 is CSAGRSGEETQYF. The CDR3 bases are TGCAGTGCTGGGCGGAGCGGGGAAGAGACCCAGTACTTC.

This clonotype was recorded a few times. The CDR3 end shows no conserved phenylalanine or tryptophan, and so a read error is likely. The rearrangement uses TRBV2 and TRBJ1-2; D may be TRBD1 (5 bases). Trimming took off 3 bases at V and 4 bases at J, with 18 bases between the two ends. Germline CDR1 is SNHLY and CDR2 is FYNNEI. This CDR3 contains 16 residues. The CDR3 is CASSERNGTGPYGYTY. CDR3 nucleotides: TGTGCCAGCAGTGAGAGGAATGGGACGGGCCCCTATGGCTACACCTAC.

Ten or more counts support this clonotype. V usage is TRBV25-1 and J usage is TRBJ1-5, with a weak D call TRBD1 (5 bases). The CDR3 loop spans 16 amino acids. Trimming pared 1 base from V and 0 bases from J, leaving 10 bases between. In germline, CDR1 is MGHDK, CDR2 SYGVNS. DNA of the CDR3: TGTGCCAGCAGTGAATCCTCGGGGGATAGCAATCAGCCCCAGCATTTT. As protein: CASSESSGDSNQPQHF. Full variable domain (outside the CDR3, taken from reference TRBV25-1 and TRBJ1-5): EADIYQTPRYLVIGTGKKITLECSQTMGHDKMYWYQQDPGMELHLIHYSYGVNSTEKGDLSSESTVSRIRTEHFPLTLESARPSHTSQYLCASSESSGDSNQPQHFGDGTRLSIL.

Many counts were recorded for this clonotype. The CDR3 sequence is CASSWFTGNYEQYF. In DNA, the CDR3 is TGTGCCAGCAGTTGGTTTACAGGGAACTACGAGCAGTACTTC. The chain couples TRBV28 to TRBJ2-7, with D perhaps TRBD1 (6 bases). Trimming cost V 4 bases and J 3 bases, with 13 bases left between them. The CDR3 runs to 14 residues. Germline V gene data show CDR1 as MDHEN and CDR2 as SYDVKM.

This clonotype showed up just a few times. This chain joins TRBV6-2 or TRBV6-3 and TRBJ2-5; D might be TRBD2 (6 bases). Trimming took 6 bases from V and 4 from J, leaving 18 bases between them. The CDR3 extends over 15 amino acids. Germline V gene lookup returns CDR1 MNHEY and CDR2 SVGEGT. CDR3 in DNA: TGTGCCAGCAGATCCCCCGGGACTCCTGTAGAGACCCAGTACTTC. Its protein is CASRSPGTPVETQYF.

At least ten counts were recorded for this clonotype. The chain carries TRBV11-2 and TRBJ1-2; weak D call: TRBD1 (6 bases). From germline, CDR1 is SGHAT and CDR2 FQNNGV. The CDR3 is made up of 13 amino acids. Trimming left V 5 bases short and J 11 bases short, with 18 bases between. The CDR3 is CASSVGGQDVYTF. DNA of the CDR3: TGTGCCAGCAGCGTAGGGGGGCAGGACGTATACACCTTC.

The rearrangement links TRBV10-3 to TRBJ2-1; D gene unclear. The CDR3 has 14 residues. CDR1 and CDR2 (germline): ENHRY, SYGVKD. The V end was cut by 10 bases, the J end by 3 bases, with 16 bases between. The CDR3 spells CATRYSDVYNEQFF. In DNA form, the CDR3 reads TGTGCCACCAGGTACTCGGACGTCTACAATGAGCAGTTCTTC.

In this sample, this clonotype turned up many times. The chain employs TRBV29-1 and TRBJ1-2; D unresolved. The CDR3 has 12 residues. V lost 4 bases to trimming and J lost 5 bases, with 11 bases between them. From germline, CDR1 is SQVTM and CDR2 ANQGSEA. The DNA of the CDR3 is TGCAGCGTTGGGGCGGAACCTTATGGCTACACCTTC. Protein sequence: CSVGAEPYGYTF.

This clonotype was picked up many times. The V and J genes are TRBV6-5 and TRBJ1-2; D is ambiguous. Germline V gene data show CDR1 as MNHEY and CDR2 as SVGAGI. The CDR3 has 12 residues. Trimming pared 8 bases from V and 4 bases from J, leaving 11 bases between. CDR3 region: CASLSGVYGYTF. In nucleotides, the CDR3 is TGTGCCAGCTTATCCGGAGTCTATGGCTACACCTTC.

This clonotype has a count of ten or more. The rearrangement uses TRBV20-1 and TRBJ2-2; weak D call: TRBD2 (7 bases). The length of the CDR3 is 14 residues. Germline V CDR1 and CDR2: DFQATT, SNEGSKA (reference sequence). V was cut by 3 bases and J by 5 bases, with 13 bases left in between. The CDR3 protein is CSARNGGRTGELFF. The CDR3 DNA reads TGCAGTGCTAGGAACGGGGGGCGGACCGGGGAGCTGTTTTTT.

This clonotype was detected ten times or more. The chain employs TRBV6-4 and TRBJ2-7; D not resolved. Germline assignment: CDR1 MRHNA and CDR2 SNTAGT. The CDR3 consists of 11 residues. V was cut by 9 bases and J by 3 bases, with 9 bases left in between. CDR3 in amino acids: CASPICYEQYF. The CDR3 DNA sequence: TGTGCCAGTCCGATCTGCTACGAGCAGTACTTC.